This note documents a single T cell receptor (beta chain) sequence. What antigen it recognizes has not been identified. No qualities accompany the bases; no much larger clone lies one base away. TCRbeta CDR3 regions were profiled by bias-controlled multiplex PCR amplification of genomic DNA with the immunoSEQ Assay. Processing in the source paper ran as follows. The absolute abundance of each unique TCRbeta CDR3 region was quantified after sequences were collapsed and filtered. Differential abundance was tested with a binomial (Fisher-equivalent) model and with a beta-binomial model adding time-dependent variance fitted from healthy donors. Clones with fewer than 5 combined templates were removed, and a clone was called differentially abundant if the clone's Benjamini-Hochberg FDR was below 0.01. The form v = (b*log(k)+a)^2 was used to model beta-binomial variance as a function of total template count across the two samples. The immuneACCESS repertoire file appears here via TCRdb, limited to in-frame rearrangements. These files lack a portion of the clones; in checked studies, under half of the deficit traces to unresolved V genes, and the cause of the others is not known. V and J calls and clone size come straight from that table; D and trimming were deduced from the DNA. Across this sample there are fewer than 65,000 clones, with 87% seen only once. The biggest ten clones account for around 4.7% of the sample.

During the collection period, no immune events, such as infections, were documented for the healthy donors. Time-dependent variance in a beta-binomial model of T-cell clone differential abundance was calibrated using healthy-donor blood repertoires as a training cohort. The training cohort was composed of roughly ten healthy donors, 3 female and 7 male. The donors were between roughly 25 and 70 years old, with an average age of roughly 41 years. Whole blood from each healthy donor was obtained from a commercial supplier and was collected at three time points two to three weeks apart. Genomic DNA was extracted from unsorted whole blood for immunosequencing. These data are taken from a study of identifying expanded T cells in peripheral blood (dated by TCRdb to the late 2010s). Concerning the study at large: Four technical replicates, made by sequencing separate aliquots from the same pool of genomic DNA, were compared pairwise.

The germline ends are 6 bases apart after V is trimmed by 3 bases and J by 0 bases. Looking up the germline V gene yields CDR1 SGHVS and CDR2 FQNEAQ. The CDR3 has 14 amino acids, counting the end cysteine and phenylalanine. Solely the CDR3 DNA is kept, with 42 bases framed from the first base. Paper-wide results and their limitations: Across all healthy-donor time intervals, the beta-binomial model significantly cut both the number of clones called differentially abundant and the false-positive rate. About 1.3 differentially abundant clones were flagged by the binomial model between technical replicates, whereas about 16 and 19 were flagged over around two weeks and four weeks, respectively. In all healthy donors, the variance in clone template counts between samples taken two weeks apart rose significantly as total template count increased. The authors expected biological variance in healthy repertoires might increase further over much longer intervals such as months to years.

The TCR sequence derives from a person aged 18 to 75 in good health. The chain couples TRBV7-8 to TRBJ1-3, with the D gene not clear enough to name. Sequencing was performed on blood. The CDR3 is CASSFDNSGNTIYF. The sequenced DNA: TGTGCCAGCAGCTTTGATAACTCTGGAAACACCATATATTTT. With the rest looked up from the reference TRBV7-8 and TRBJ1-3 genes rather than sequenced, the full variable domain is GAGVSQSPRYKVAKRGQDVALRCDPISGHVSLFWYQQALGQGPEFLTYFQNEAQLDKSGLPSDRFFAERPEGSVSTLKIQRTQQEDSAVYLCASSFDNSGNTIYFGEGSWLTVV.